The rows below give T cell receptor beta chains drawn from one sample of a study of PD-L1 blockade in urothelial cancer. The repertoire was sequenced with immunoSEQ multiplex PCR; TCRdb's copy has only in-frame clones and lacks some. The sample holds some 60,000 clones, about 82% seen once. The specimen comprised PBMCs, sampled around atezolizumab (anti-PD-L1) treatment. Source of these receptors: a man aged 45 to 65 with urothelial cancer. Each CDR3 is given with its conserved first and last residue. A D gene is named only where the DNA matches it firmly. Not every row has a clone size; where given, it reads once, few, many or a size class.

D	size	V	J	DNA	CDR3
-	-	TRBV19	TRBJ1-2	TGTGCCAGTACCGAAGTCAGGGCTAACTATGGCTACACCTTC	CASTEVRANYGYTF
-	-	TRBV28	TRBJ1-1	TGTGCCAGCCTATTTCTGCCAGGGGACGGCACTGAAGCTTTCTTT	CASLFLPGDGTEAFF
TRBD2	-	TRBV5-4	TRBJ2-2	TGTGCCAGCAGCTTGATCAGCGGGAGAGGCACCGGGGAGCTGTTTTTT	CASSLISGRGTGELFF
TRBD1	-	TRBV28	TRBJ1-5	TGTGCCAGCAGTTCGGGACAGGGGGCTCGCAATCAGCCCCAGCATTTT	CASSSGQGARNQPQHF
TRBD1	-	TRBV2	TRBJ2-5	TGTGCCAGCACTTTCGACAGGGGCCAAGAGACCCAGTACTTC	CASTFDRGQETQYF
TRBD1	-	TRBV14	TRBJ2-7	TGTGCCAGCAGCCGTTCAGGGTTCCAACAGGGGTACGAGCAGTACTTC	CASSRSGFQQGYEQYF
-	-	TRBV6-5	TRBJ1-4	TGTGCCAGCAGTTACCGGGGGGGAACTAATGAAAAACTGTTTTTT	CASSYRGGTNEKLFF
TRBD2	-	TRBV5-1	TRBJ2-7	TGCGCCAGCAGCATTACTAGCGGGGCTTACGAGCAGTACTTC	CASSITSGAYEQYF
-	once	TRBV13	TRBJ2-7	TGTGCCAGCAGCTTCACAAACGAGCAGTACTTC	CASSFTNEQYF
-	-	TRBV7-8	TRBJ2-5	TGTGCCAGCAAAGGTTCTAGGAGTGAGACCCAGTACTTC	CASKGSRSETQYF
TRBD2	-	TRBV27	TRBJ2-5	TGTGCCAGCAGAGCTAGCGGGAAGGTAGAGACCCAGTACTTC	CASRASGKVETQYF
-	few	TRBV11-1	TRBJ1-1	TGTGCCAGCAGCTTTGGGCCAGATAACACTGAAGCTTTCTTT	CASSFGPDNTEAFF
-	-	TRBV30	TRBJ1-3	TGTGCCTGGAGACGGGCAGGGGAGTCTGGAAACACCATATATTTT	CAWRRAGESGNTIYF
-	few	TRBV7-2	TRBJ1-4	TGTGCCAGCAGCTTAGCGGGCAGCGGTCGCGAAAAACTGTTTTTT	CASSLAGSGREKLFF
-	-	TRBV5-1	TRBJ1-1	TGCGCCAGCAGCTTCGAGGGCAAAGCTTTCTTT	CASSFEGKAFF
TRBD1	-	TRBV5-1	TRBJ1-6	TGCGCCAGCAGCACGGGACAGGGAGTCGATAATTCACCCCTCCACTTT	CASSTGQGVDNSPLHF
-	-	TRBV6-1	TRBJ2-1	TGTGCCAGCGAACGACCGGGACATTACAATGAGCAGTTCTTC	CASERPGHYNEQFF
TRBD1	-	TRBV7-9	TRBJ1-6	TGTGCCAGCAGCCGTTCAGGGGGCAATTCACCCCTCCACTTT	CASSRSGGNSPLHF
-	-	TRBV18	TRBJ2-6	TGTGCCAGCTCACCACTGGGACAACCCTCTGGGGCCAACGTCCTGACTTTC	CASSPLGQPSGANVLTF
TRBD1	-	TRBV28	TRBJ1-2	TGTGCCAGCAGTACAGGGGTATATGGCTACACCTTC	CASSTGVYGYTF
TRBD1	-	TRBV2	TRBJ1-5	TGTGCCAGCAAACAGGGGGGATCTCAGCCCCAGCATTTT	CASKQGGSQPQHF
-	-	TRBV7-3	TRBJ2-1	TGTGCCAGCAGTCGTGGGCAGCCTTCCAATGAGCAGTTCTTC	CASSRGQPSNEQFF
-	-	TRBV21-1	TRBJ1-5	TGTGCCAGCAGCAAAGAACCCCAGGGTAGGCAGCCCCAGCATTTT	CASSKEPQGRQPQHF
TRBD2	-	TRBV9	TRBJ2-7	TGTGCCAGCAGCGTAGGGACTAGCGGGCCCTACGAGCAGTACTTC	CASSVGTSGPYEQYF
-	-	TRBV4-1	TRBJ2-1	TGCGCCAGCAGCCAAGATGGTTGGGGTGGGAGTGTCTCCTACAATGAGCAGTTCTTC	CASSQDGWGGSVSYNEQFF
TRBD1	few	TRBV27	TRBJ2-1	TGTGCCAGCAGTTTATCGCACAGGGGCCCTAAATCCTACAATGAGCAGTTCTTC	CASSLSHRGPKSYNEQFF
-	once	TRBV19	TRBJ2-3	TGTGCCAGTAGCAGATGGGCTAGCACAGATACGCAGTATTTT	CASSRWASTDTQYF
TRBD2	-	TRBV9	TRBJ2-3	TGTGCCAGCAGCGTATCGGGAGGACTAGGACTAGATACGCAGTATTTT	CASSVSGGLGLDTQYF
TRBD2	-	TRBV2	TRBJ2-7	TGTGCCAGCCGAGGGCTAGCGGGAGGAAAGGCCTACGAGCAGTACTTC	CASRGLAGGKAYEQYF
TRBD2	-	TRBV2	TRBJ2-3	TGTGCCAGCAGTGATATGGAGCGGGATGTCACATATACGCAGTATTTT	CASSDMERDVTYTQYF
-	-	TRBV6-5	TRBJ2-5	TGTGCCAGCAGTTACCCCGGTGGGCAGACCCAGTACTTC	CASSYPGGQTQYF